The present entry profiles one TCR beta chain with its context. This specimen belongs to a study of blood T cell repertoires in COVID-19. As for the study in general: Whether acute or convalescent, the COVID-19 samples came from the United States, Italy and Spain. The analysed material was cDNA or gDNA that came from T cells, B-cell-depleted T cells, or PBMCs.

Authors' methods: Reference gene primer amplification gave nucleated cell count estimates. Generated by immunoSEQ multiplex PCR, the TCRdb table keeps only in-frame clones and is missing some. The V and J calls and clone size come from that table; D and trimming were worked out from the DNA. The repertoire consists of about 120,000 clones, with 75% to 80% occurring once and the leading ten covering around 15%. This TCR was sampled from a woman at least 80 years old with active or convalescent COVID-19. Input material: peripheral blood.

The CDR3 DNA sequence: TGCGCCAGCAGTCCAGGGACAGGGGCCGTCAAAAACATTCAGTACTTC. Translating it yields CASSPGTGAVKNIQYF. This chain links TRBV4-1 with TRBJ2-4; 10 positions match TRBD1. This CDR3 is 16 amino acids long. The J segment lost 3 bases and the V segment lost 6 bases, leaving 8 bases of the junction unmatched. CDR1 and CDR2 (germline): MGHRA, YSYEKL.